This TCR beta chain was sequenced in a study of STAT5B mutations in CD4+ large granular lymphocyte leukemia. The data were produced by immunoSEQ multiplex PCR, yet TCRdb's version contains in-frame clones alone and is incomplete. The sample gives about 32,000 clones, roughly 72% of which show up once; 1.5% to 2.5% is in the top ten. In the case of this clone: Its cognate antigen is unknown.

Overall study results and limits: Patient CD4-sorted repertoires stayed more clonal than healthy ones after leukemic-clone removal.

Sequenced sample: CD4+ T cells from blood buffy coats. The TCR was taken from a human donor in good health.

CDR3 loop: CAWDPRRTGYNQPQHF. As DNA, the CDR3 is TGTGCCTGGGACCCCAGAAGGACAGGGTACAATCAGCCCCAGCATTTT. This chain joins TRBV30 and TRBJ1-5, with 8 bases identical to TRBD1. CDR3 length: 16 residues. Trimming at V came to 5 bases and at J to 3 bases, leaving 12 bases not matched to a gene. Germline V CDR1 and CDR2: GTSNPN, SVGIG (reference sequence).